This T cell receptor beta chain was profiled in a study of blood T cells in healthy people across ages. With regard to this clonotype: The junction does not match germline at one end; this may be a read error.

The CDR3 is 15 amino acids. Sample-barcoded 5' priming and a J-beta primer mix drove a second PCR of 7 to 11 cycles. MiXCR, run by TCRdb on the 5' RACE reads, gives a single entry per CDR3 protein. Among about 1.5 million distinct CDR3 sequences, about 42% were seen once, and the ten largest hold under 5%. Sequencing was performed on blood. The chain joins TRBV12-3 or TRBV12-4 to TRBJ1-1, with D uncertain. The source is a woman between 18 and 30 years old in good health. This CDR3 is CARSYFTGMNTEAFF. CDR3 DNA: TGTGCCCGCAGCTATTTCACGGGGATGAACACTGAAGCTTTCTTT.